The next 8 T cell receptor beta chains were all read from a single sample in a study of T cell changes during pregnancy in multiple sclerosis. Profiling relied on immunoSEQ multiplex PCR, and the TCRdb table lists in-frame clones only, not all of them. The sample has roughly 22,000 clones, approximately 89% seen once. This material consisted of CD4+ T cells from peripheral blood mononuclear cells, taken after pregnancy. The receptors were gathered from a female donor in good health, enrolled as a control in a pregnancy study.

The chain employs TRBV6-1 and TRBJ1-2; D is possibly TRBD1 (5 bases). V lost 7 bases, J lost 8 bases, and 23 bases lay in between. The germline V gene encodes CDR1 MNHNS and CDR2 SASEGT. This CDR3 comprises 15 residues. The CDR3 DNA reads TGTGCCAGCATCCCGAGGGAGGATGGGACGTGGGGCTACACCTTC. It is translated as CASIPREDGTWGYTF.

V is TRBV5-1 and J is TRBJ1-3, with no clear D. The CDR3 has 14 residues. Trimming stripped 1 base from V and 0 bases from J, with 5 bases between. CDR1 and CDR2 (germline): SGHRS, YFSETQ. The CDR3 loop is CASSLTVSGNTIYF. CDR3 in DNA: TGCGCCAGCAGCTTGACAGTCTCTGGAAACACCATATATTTT.

This chain links TRBV28 with TRBJ2-3; TRBD2 aligns across 9 bases. Germline V gene sequence: CDR1 MDHEN, CDR2 SYDVKM. J lost 1 base, V lost 6 bases, and 14 bases had no gene match. The CDR3 length is 18 residues. The CDR3 DNA reads as TGTGCCAGCAGCCGTCGCGGGCTAGCGGGATTGGGCACAGATACGCAGTATTTT. Protein sequence: CASSRRGLAGLGTDTQYF.

V gene TRBV11-2 combines with J gene TRBJ2-7, with a weak D call TRBD2 (6 bases). CDR3 size: 15 residues. Germline CDR1 and CDR2: SGHAT and FQNNGV. The germline V and J ends were trimmed by 8 bases and 5 bases, with 22 bases remaining between them. CDR3 DNA: TGTGCCAGCGGTCCGGCTTGGAGCGGGCTCCACGAGCAGTACTTC. Its translation is CASGPAWSGLHEQYF.

This clone has a single count. The V call is TRBV6-1, the J call TRBJ2-7; TRBD1 matches at 9 bases. Germline values: CDR1 MNHNS, CDR2 SASEGT. The CDR3 has 13 amino acids. The V gene end was trimmed by 9 bases and the J gene end by 2 bases; junction bases not matched to a gene: 5. The CDR3 coding sequence is TGTGCCAGAGGACAGGGGAACACCTACGAGCAGTACTTC. It specifies CARGQGNTYEQYF.

CDR3 bases: TGTGCCAGCTCACCCCGGACAGGGAACCAAGAGACCCAGTACTTC. Its protein product is CASSPRTGNQETQYF. J is TRBJ2-5 and V is TRBV18, with 8 bases aligning to TRBD1. The junction had 3 bases not matched to a gene; V was cut back by 3 bases and J by 0 bases. CDR3 size: 15 residues. CDR1 is KGHSH and CDR2 is LQKENI in the germline V gene.

This chain links TRBV5-4 with TRBJ2-1; 13 nucleotides line up with TRBD2. The CDR3 has 17 residues. V lost 6 bases to trimming and J lost 7 bases; unmatched junction nucleotides: 13. In germline, CDR1 is SGHNT, CDR2 YYREEE (reference sequence). The CDR3 protein is CASTAGTSGMGGNEQFF. CDR3 nucleotide sequence: TGTGCCAGCACCGCCGGGACTAGCGGGATGGGGGGGAATGAGCAGTTCTTC.

The rearrangement joins TRBV19 to TRBJ2-6; D is undetermined. Germline loops: CDR1 LNHDA, CDR2 SQIVND (reference sequence). The CDR3 runs 16 residues. V was cut by 9 bases and J by 0 bases, with 15 bases left in between. CDR3 in DNA: TGTGCCAGCCAAGCCGATCGGTACTCTGGGGCCAACGTCCTGACTTTC. It yields the protein CASQADRYSGANVLTF.